This is a list of T cell receptor beta chains from one sample in a study of T cell responses to AZD1222 COVID-19 vaccine. TCRdb keeps only in-frame clones here, not all; method: immunoSEQ multiplex PCR. Of some 200,000 clones listed, roughly 93% were seen once; the top ten hold 0.99%. This sample comprised peripheral blood, obtained on day 0 of AZD1222 vaccination. These TCRs come from an adult in good health. The CDR3 runs from the conserved cysteine through the conserved F or W.

J	V	CDR3
TRBJ2-1	TRBV9	CASSPRQGTYNEQFF
TRBJ2-5	TRBV29-1	CSGMTGQETQYF
TRBJ2-3	TRBV10-3	CAISQEVSVWYF
TRBJ2-1	TRBV5-1	CASSDGTSGNEQFF
TRBJ2-2	TRBV9	CASSVGSSSGYGELFF
TRBJ2-3	TRBV10-3	CAISTGTSGTDTQYF
TRBJ1-5	TRBV18	CASSLQGAKYQPQHF
TRBJ1-1	TRBV7-2	CASSRDTNTEAFF
TRBJ1-2	TRBV6-5	CASSYGQGRGYTF
TRBJ2-7	TRBV15	CATSRSRSYEQYF
TRBJ1-4	TRBV27	CASSFNRAGEKLFF
TRBJ2-1	TRBV24-1	CATSTRDRADEQFF
TRBJ1-5	TRBV21-1	CASSKRTGGVNQPQHF
TRBJ1-5	TRBV10-3	CAISATGLDQPQHF
TRBJ1-2	TRBV5-1	CASSILGTYGYTF
TRBJ1-1	TRBV19	CASSGWLREAFF
TRBJ2-5	TRBV19	CATNRGHGETQYF